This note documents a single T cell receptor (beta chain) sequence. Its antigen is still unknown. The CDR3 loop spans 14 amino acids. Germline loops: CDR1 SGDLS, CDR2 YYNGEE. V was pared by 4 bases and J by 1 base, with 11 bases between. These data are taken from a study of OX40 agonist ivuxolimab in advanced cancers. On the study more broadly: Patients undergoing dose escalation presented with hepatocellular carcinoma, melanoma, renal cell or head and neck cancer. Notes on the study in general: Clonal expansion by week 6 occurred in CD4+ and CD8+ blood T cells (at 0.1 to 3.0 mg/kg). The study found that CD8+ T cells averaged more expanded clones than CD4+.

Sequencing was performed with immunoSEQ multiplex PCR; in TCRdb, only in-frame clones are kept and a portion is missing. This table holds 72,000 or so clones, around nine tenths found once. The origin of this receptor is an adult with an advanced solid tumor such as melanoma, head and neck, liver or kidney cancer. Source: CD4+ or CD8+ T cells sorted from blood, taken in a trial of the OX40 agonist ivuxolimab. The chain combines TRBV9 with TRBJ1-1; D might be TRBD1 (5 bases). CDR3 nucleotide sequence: TGTGCCAGCAGCACCACAGGAGCGAACACTGAAGCTTTCTTT. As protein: CASSTTGANTEAFF.